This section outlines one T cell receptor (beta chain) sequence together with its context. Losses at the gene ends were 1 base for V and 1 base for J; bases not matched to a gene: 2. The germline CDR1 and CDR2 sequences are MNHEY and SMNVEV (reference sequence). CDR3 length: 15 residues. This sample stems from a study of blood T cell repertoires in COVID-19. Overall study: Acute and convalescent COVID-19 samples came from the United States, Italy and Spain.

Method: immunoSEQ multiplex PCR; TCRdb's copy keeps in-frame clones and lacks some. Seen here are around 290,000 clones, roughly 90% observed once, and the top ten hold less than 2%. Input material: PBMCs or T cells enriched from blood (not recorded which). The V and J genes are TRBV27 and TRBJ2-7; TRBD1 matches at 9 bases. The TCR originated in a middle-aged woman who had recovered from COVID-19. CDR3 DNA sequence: TGTGCCAGCAGTTTATTGGGACAGGGTTCCTACGAGCAGTACTTC. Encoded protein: CASSLLGQGSYEQYF.